The 11 T cell receptor beta chains below come from one sample, sequenced in a study of blood T cell repertoires in COVID-19. Assay: immunoSEQ multiplex PCR; the TCRdb copy retains only in-frame clones and omits some. Among about 280,000 clones listed, around 93% were seen once. Input material: PBMCs or T cells enriched from blood (not recorded which). These receptors all stem from a man aged 40-50 years who had been exposed to COVID-19.

V usage is TRBV5-1 and J usage is TRBJ2-7; 13 nucleotides align to TRBD2. After removal of 4 bases from V and 2 bases from J, the junction contained 3 bases not matched to a gene. The germline CDR1 and CDR2 sequences are SGHRS and YFSETQ. The length of the CDR3 is 15 residues. The CDR3 sequence is CASSHGTSGTYEQYF. In nucleotides, the CDR3 is TGCGCCAGCAGCCACGGGACTAGCGGGACCTACGAGCAGTACTTC.

The genes are TRBV11-3 and TRBJ1-3; 7 bases line up with TRBD1. Germline V gives CDR1 SGHNT, CDR2 YENEEA. V was pared by 6 bases and J by 4 bases, with 6 bases of the junction left unmatched. The CDR3 has 14 amino acids. The CDR3 loop reads CASREGAYGNTIYF. Written as DNA, the CDR3 is TGTGCCAGCAGAGAGGGGGCGTACGGAAACACCATATATTTT.

The gene calls are TRBV6-6 and TRBJ2-1; 8 nucleotides line up with TRBD1. Germline CDR1 MNHNY, CDR2 SVGAGI (reference sequence). This CDR3 is built from 18 residues. Trimming removed 5 bases from V and 2 bases from J; junction bases left unmatched: 14. CDR3 in DNA: TGTGCCAGCAGTCCCGGGACAGGAGAAAGTGTCACCTACAATGAGCAGTTCTTC. Translating it yields CASSPGTGESVTYNEQFF.

The CDR3 DNA follows: TGCGCCAGCAGTGACACTGGAAACACCATATATTTT. Its protein is CASSDTGNTIYF. The chain uses TRBV10-1 and TRBJ1-3; D is unresolved. The germline V gene encodes CDR1 WNHNN and CDR2 SYGVQD (reference sequence). The CDR3 extends over 12 amino acids. V dropped 3 bases and J dropped 2 bases, with 2 bases sitting between them.

This chain links TRBV28 with TRBJ2-3; unclear D gene. Trimming pared 1 base from V and 4 bases from J, leaving 9 bases between. CDR1 MDHEN and CDR2 SYDVKM come from the germline V gene. The CDR3 is 14 residues long. The CDR3 reads CASSLYSSADTQYF. CDR3 DNA sequence: TGTGCCAGCAGTTTATATAGCAGCGCAGATACGCAGTATTTT.

The J gene is TRBJ2-2, the V gene TRBV6-5; TRBD2 might be the D (6 bases). The V gene's germline CDR1 is MNHEY and CDR2 SVGAGI. The CDR3 is 14 amino acids. With 6 bases removed from V and 4 bases from J, the gap between germline ends came to 12 bases. The CDR3 region is CASSRLVTTGELFF. Written as DNA, the CDR3 is TGTGCCAGCAGCCGACTAGTCACCACCGGGGAGCTGTTTTTT.

CDR3 DNA sequence: TGTGCCAGCTCACCACCTTCACAGTTTGCCTACGAGCAGTACTTC. Translation gives CASSPPSQFAYEQYF. This rearrangement joins TRBV18 to TRBJ2-7; D is ambiguous. V was clipped by 0 bases and J by 2 bases, with 11 bases between them. Germline V gives CDR1 KGHSH, CDR2 LQKENI. The CDR3 has 15 residues.

The gene calls are TRBV29-1 and TRBJ2-1; 11 bases are shared with TRBD2. J gave up 8 bases and V 7 bases, and 7 bases lay outside the gene matches. The CDR3 is made up of 13 amino acids. The germline V gene has CDR1 SQVTM and CDR2 ANQGSEA. The CDR3 sequence: CSAGLLAGDEQFF. The CDR3 nucleotides read TGCAGCGCCGGATTACTAGCGGGAGATGAGCAGTTCTTC.

This clone was observed a handful of times. The chain combines TRBV7-9 with TRBJ2-7; 9 bases align to TRBD2. Unmatched junction bases numbered 6, after V lost 5 bases and J lost 4 bases. Germline-derived CDR1 and CDR2 are SEHNR and FQNEAQ (reference sequence). The CDR3 extends over 14 amino acids. CDR3 sequence reads: CASSKAGGPYEQYF. The CDR3 bases are TGTGCCAGCAGCAAGGCGGGAGGGCCTTACGAGCAGTACTTC.

The rearrangement joins TRBV12-3 or TRBV12-4 to TRBJ2-7, with 7 bases identical to TRBD1. V lost 6 bases and J lost 5; bases outside the gene matches: 7. The CDR3 contains 13 residues. The CDR3: CASSGTVPNEQYF. The CDR3 DNA follows: TGTGCCAGCAGCGGGACAGTTCCTAACGAGCAGTACTTC.

The chain employs TRBV6-5 and TRBJ1-4; TRBD1 aligns across 10 bases. Germline CDR1 MNHEY, CDR2 SVGAGI. The V and J ends lost 6 bases and 7 bases, in that order; junction bases with no gene match: 8. The length of the CDR3 is 15 residues. The CDR3 DNA sequence: TGTGCCAGCAGCCCGACAGGGGGCGGGGGTGAAAAACTGTTTTTT. This encodes CASSPTGGGGEKLFF.